This record looks at one T cell receptor beta chain sequence and its context. Repertoires were generated with immunoSEQ multiplex PCR, while TCRdb's copy carries only in-frame clones and drops some. The data contain some 120,000 clones, over 90% of them singletons. Trimming cost V 0 bases and J 2 bases, with 8 bases left between them. The CDR3 loop spans 15 amino acids. Germline CDR1 and CDR2: SGHDN and FVKESK. The data derive from a study of control samples from healthy donors and cancer patients. The chain is built from TRBV14 and TRBJ1-3, with D possibly being TRBD1 (6 bases). The sequenced material came from blood. The receptor was derived from a man under 40 in good health. The CDR3 DNA reads as TGTGCCAGCAGCCAAGACTGGGGGCCTGGAAACACCATATATTTT. Amino acid sequence: CASSQDWGPGNTIYF.